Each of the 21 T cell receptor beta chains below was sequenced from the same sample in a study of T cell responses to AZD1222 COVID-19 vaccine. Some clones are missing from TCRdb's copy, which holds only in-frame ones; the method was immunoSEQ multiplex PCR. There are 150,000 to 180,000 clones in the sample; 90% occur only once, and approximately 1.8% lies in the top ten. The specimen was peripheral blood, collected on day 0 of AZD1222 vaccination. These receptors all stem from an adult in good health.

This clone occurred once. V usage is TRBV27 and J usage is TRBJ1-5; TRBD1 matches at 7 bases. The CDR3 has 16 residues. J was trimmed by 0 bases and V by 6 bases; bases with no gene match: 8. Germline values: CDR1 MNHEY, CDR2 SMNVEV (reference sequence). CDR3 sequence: CASRLQGFNSNQPQHF. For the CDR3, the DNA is TGTGCCAGCAGATTACAGGGGTTCAATAGCAATCAGCCCCAGCATTTT.

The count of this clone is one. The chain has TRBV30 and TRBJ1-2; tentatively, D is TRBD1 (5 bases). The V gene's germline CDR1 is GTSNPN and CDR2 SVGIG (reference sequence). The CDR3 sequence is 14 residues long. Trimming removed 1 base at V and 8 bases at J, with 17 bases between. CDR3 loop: CAWSALLGRDGYTF. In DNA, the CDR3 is TGTGCCTGGAGTGCCCTTCTTGGCAGGGACGGCTACACCTTC.

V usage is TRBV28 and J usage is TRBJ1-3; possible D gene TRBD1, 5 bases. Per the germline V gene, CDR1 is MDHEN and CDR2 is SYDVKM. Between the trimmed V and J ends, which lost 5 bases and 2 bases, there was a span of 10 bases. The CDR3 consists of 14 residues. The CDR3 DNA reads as TGTGCCAGCAGTCCCGCCAGGGCTGGAAACACCATATATTTT. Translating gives CASSPARAGNTIYF.

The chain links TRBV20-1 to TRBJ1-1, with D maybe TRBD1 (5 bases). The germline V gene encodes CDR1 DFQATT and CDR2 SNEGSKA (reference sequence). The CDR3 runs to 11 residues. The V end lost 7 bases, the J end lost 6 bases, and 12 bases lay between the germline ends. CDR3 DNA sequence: TGCAGTGGAAGGGGTAACGCTGAAGCTTTCTTT. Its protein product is CSGRGNAEAFF.

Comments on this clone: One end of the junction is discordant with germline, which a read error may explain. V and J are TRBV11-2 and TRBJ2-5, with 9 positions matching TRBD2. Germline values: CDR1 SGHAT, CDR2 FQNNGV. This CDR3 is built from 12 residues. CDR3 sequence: CASSLPSGKLHF. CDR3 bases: TGTGCCAGCAGCCTACCTAGCGGGAAGTTGCACTTC.

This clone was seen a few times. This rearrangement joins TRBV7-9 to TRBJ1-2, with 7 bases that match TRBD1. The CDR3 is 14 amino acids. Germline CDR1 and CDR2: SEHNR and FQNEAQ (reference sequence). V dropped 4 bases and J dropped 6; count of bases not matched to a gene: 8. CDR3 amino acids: CASSSPTGWDGYTF. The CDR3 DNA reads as TGTGCCAGCAGCTCCCCGACAGGGTGGGATGGCTACACCTTC.

CDR3 DNA sequence: TGTGCCACCAGTGATCAGGGGTATCAGCCCCAGCATTTT. Translation: CATSDQGYQPQHF. The J gene is TRBJ1-5, the V gene TRBV24-1; D may be TRBD1 (6 bases). Trimming stripped 3 bases from V and 5 bases from J, with 7 bases between. The CDR3 spans 13 residues. Germline CDR1 KGHDR, CDR2 SFDVKD.

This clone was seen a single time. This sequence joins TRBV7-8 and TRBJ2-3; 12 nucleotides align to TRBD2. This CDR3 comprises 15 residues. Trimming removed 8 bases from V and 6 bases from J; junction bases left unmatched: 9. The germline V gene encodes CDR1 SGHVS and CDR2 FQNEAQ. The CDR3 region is CASGLTSGSIDTQYF. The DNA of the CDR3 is TGTGCCAGCGGACTGACTAGCGGGAGCATCGATACGCAGTATTTT.

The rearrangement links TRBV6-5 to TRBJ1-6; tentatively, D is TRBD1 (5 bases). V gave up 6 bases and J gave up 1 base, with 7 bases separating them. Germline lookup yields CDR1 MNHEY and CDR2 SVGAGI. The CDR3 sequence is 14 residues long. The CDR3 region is CASRRGSYNSPLHF. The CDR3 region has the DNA TGTGCCAGCAGAAGGGGTTCCTATAATTCACCCCTCCACTTT.

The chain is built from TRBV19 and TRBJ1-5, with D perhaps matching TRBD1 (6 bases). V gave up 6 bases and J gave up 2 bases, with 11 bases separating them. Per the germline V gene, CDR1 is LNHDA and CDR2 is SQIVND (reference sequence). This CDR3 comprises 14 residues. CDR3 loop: CASSPGGGNQPQHF. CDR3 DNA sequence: TGTGCCAGTAGCCCTGGGGGCGGCAATCAGCCCCAGCATTTT.

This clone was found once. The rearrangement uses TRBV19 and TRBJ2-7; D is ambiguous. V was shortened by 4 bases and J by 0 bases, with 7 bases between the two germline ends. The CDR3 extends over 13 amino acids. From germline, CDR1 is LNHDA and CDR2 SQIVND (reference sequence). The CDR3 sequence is CASSRYSSYEQYF. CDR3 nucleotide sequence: TGTGCCAGTAGTAGATACAGCTCCTACGAGCAGTACTTC.

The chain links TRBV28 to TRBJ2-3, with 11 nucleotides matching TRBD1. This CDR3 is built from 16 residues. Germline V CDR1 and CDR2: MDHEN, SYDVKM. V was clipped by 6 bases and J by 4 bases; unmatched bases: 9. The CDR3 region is CASSPEGQGASDTQYF. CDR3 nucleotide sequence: TGTGCCAGCAGCCCTGAAGGACAGGGGGCCTCAGATACGCAGTATTTT.

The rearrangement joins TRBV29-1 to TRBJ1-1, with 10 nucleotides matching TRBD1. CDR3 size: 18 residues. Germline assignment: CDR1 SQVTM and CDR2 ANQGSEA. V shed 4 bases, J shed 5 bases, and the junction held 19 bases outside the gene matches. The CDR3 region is CSVGSFPRDRGRGTEAFF. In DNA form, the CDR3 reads TGCAGCGTTGGAAGCTTCCCCCGGGACAGGGGACGTGGGACTGAAGCTTTCTTT. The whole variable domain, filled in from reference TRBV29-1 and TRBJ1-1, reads SAVISQKPSRDICQRGTSLTIQCQVDSQVTMMFWYRQQPGQSLTLIATANQGSEATYESGFVIDKFPISRPNLTFSTLTVSNMSPEDSSIYLCSVGSFPRDRGRGTEAFFGQGTRLTVV.

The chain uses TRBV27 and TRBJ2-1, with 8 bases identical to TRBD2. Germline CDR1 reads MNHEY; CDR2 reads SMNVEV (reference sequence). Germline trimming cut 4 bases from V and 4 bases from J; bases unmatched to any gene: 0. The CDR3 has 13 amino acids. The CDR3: CASSSSGYNEQFF. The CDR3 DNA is TGTGCCAGCAGTTCTAGCGGGTACAATGAGCAGTTCTTC.

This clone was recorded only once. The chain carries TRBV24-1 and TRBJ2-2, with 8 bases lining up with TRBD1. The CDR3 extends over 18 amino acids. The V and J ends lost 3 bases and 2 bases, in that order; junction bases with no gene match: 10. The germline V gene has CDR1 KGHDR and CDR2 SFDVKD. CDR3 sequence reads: CATSDDNDRGGNTGELFF. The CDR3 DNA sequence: TGTGCCACCAGTGATGACAATGACAGGGGAGGCAACACCGGGGAGCTGTTTTTT.

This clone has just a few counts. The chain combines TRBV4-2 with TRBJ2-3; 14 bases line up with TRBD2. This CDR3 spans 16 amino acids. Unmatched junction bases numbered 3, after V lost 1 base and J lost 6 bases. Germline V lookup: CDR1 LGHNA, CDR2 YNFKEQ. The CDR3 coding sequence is TGTGCCAGCAGCCAAGGGACTAGCGGGAGGTATGATACGCAGTATTTT. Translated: CASSQGTSGRYDTQYF.

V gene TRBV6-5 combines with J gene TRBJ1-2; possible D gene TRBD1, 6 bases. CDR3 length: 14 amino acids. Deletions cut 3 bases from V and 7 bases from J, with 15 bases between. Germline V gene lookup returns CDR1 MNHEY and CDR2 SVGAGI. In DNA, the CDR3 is TGTGCCAGCAGTTATTTACCCGGACAGAGTGGCTACACCTTC. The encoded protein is CASSYLPGQSGYTF.

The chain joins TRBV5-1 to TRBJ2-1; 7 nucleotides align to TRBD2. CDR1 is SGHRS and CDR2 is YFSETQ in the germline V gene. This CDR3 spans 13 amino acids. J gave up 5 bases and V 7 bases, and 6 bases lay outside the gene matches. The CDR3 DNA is TGCGCCAGCGGACGACTAGCCAACAATGAGCAGTTCTTC. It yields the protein CASGRLANNEQFF.

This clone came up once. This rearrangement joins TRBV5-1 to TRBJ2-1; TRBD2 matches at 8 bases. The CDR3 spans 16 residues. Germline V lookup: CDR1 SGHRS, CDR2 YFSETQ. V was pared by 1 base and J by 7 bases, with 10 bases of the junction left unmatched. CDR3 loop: CASSLLLGTRDNEQFF. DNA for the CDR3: TGCGCCAGCAGCTTGCTTTTGGGGACTAGGGATAATGAGCAGTTCTTC.

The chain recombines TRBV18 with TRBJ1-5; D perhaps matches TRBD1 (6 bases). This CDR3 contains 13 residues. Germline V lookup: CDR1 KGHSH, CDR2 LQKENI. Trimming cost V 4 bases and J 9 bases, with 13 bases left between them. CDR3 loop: CASSQDSPGPQHF. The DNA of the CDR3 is TGTGCCAGCTCACAGGACAGCCCCGGGCCCCAGCATTTT.

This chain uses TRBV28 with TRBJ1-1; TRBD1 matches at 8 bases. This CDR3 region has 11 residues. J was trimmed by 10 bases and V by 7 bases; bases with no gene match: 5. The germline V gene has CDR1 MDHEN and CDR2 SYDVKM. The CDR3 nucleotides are TGTGCCAGCATCGAGACAGGGGTAGCTTTCTTT. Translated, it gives CASIETGVAFF.